This entry features one T cell receptor (beta chain) sequence. Looked up from germline, CDR1 is MGHRA and CDR2 is YSYEKL. The CDR3 is 17 amino acids. V dropped 1 base and J dropped 6 bases, with 19 bases sitting between them. This record comes from a study of shared T cell receptors in the human thymus. Generated by immunoSEQ multiplex PCR, the TCRdb table keeps only in-frame clones and is missing some. The sample includes about 710,000 clones, around 87% of them seen just once. The data also belong to a second study, concerning human thymus T cells.

The source of this sequence is a boy in the first two years of life with a congenital heart defect. The chain carries TRBV4-1 and TRBJ1-5, with D perhaps matching TRBD1 (5 bases). Specimen: thymocytes. As DNA, the CDR3 is TGCGCCAGCAGCCAAGTAATTGGGCAGGGAAGGGGTCAGCCCCAGCATTTT. Residues: CASSQVIGQGRGQPQHF.